This T cell receptor beta chain came from a study of lymphopenia after photon versus proton radiotherapy (dated by TCRdb to between 2018 and 2021). Background for the entire study: In patients with gastrointestinal tumors who developed high-grade lymphopenia, the study compared the immunological effects of photon radiation therapy with those of proton radiation therapy. The roughly 20 patients in the cohort had gastrointestinal tumors, were treated with either photon or proton therapy, and subsequently developed lymphopenia. The study aimed to characterize how the two radiation modalities differ in their impact on the immune system.

General findings and caveats noted by the study authors: Among patients across the cohort who died, overall survival time showed an inverse correlation with a larger post-nadir drop in TCR diversity. After the lymphocyte count nadir, repertoires from photon-treated patients showed oligoclonal expansion, particularly of CD8+ Temra cells, and this expansion drove the decline in diversity. The survival association was assessed only in patients who died, and the authors presented better survival with proton therapy as a possibility rather than a demonstrated result. Relative stability during treatment was observed in proton-treated patients, whereas loss of naive T cells and TCR diversity and gain of effector/memory populations were observed in photon-treated patients.

Library preparation used the immunoSEQ multiplex PCR assay. Alongside multiparametric flow cytometry, deep sequencing of rearranged TCR beta loci was used to profile the T cell repertoires. The table was pulled from immuneACCESS by TCRdb, which kept in-frame rearrangements only. Such tables lose some clones; where checked, under half of the loss comes from unresolved V genes, and the rest has no known cause. The table for this sample lists about 29,000 clones; roughly 90% of them were counted only once. The top ten clones comprise around 50% of the sample. V is trimmed back by 1 base and J by 3 bases, and the junction contains 5 bases that no gene match accounts for. The germline V gene encodes CDR1 SGHTA and CDR2 FQGNSA. Counted from cysteine to phenylalanine, this CDR3 has 16 amino acids. Only CDR3 DNA is held: 48 bases, read in frame from base 1. A remark on this clone: Its antigen has not been determined. No much larger clonotype is one base removed from it; base qualities were not supplied.

The sequencing here drew on peripheral blood, taken from a patient treated with proton-based radiotherapy. The sequence links TRBV7-2 to TRBJ2-7, with 11 junctional bases fitting TRBD2. This receptor was identified in a woman aged 55-75 years with cholangiocarcinoma. Some clones in this sample may be carry-over from other donors' samples. The CDR3 corresponds to CASSLGLAGGVYEQYF. The nucleotide sequence reads as follows: TGTGCCAGCAGCTTAGGCTTAGCGGGGGGGGTCTACGAGCAGTACTTC.